Listed here are 8 T cell receptor beta chains from one sample, sequenced in a study of CD8+ T cells in alopecia areata (dated by TCRdb to 2016 to 2019). Sample time point, as interpreted from the label and publication: about 4 weeks on oral tofacitinib. Read against the paper, the sample's treatment or condition label means: oral pan-JAK inhibitor, 5-10 mg twice daily. The library came from the immunoSEQ multiplex PCR assay. RNA was extracted from all samples and reverse transcribed into cDNA as template for TCR sequencing. Drawn from immuneACCESS, this table holds only the in-frame rearrangements with V and J called that TCRdb kept. Clones are partly lost; checked studies trace under half to an unresolved V gene and leave the rest unexplained. This sample is represented by around 150,000 clones; roughly four fifths of them were singletons. The biggest ten clones account for 25% of the sample. The sample here was CD8+ T cells sorted from blood, taken at week 4, from a patient treated with tofacitinib. The receptors here all came from a human donor with alopecia areata.

V and J are TRBV4-1 and TRBJ2-5; D may be TRBD2 (6 bases). The germline V and J ends were trimmed by 2 bases and 6 bases, with 16 bases remaining between them. Per the germline V gene, CDR1 is MGHRA and CDR2 is YSYEKL. This CDR3 contains 15 residues. The CDR3 coding sequence is TGCGCCAGCAGCCAAAGCCCGGGAGCCAGTAAGACCCAGTACTTC. Protein: CASSQSPGASKTQYF.

The CDR3 loop reads CAWSGVSGIAYEQYF. DNA of the CDR3: TGTGCCTGGAGTGGTGTTTCCGGTATCGCCTACGAGCAGTACTTC. The chain carries TRBV30 and TRBJ2-7; D gene uncertain. The CDR3 totals 15 residues. In germline, CDR1 is GTSNPN, CDR2 SVGIG (reference sequence). V was cut by 1 base and J by 2 bases, with 15 bases left in between.

This chain connects TRBV5-1 to TRBJ2-5; D ambiguous. CDR1 and CDR2 from the germline V gene are SGHRS and YFSETQ. V gave up 0 bases and J gave up 0 bases, with 6 bases separating them. The CDR3 contains 14 residues. CDR3 amino acids: CASSLGADQETQYF. For the CDR3, the DNA is TGCGCCAGCAGCTTGGGAGCAGACCAAGAGACCCAGTACTTC.

The rearrangement joins TRBV13 to TRBJ2-5; TRBD1 might be the D (6 bases). CDR1 is PRHDT and CDR2 is FYEKMQ in the germline V gene (reference sequence). V dropped 3 bases and J dropped 5 bases, with 7 bases sitting between them. The CDR3 loop spans 12 amino acids. This chain's CDR3 is CASSFGQETQYF. CDR3 bases: TGTGCCAGCAGCTTCGGACAGGAGACCCAGTACTTC.

V is TRBV7-6 and J is TRBJ2-1; either TRBD1 or TRBD2 may fit D (5 bases each). CDR1 is SGHVS, CDR2 FNYEAQ, per germline. The CDR3 spans 15 residues. V dropped 1 base and J dropped 2 bases, with 9 bases sitting between them. CDR3 protein: CASSLETGPYNEQFF. The CDR3 DNA sequence: TGTGCCAGCAGCTTAGAGACGGGGCCCTACAATGAGCAGTTCTTC.

The CDR3 DNA sequence: TGCAGCGTTGTGGGTCAGGAAAATTCCTACGAGCAGTACTTC. Its protein product is CSVVGQENSYEQYF. The genes are TRBV29-1 and TRBJ2-7; D gene uncertain. Germline V CDR1 and CDR2: SQVTM, ANQGSEA. The CDR3 is made up of 14 amino acids. V was pared by 4 bases and J by 1 base, with 14 bases between.

The V gene is TRBV7-8, the J gene TRBJ2-5; 9 nucleotides align to TRBD2. Germline V gene data show CDR1 as SGHVS and CDR2 as FQNEAQ. The CDR3 totals 16 residues. After removal of 7 bases from V and 0 bases from J, the junction contained 9 bases not matched to a gene. The CDR3 sequence is CASNKRSSGDQETQYF. The CDR3 DNA is TGTGCCAGCAACAAACGGTCTAGCGGGGACCAAGAGACCCAGTACTTC.

The V gene is TRBV7-2, the J gene TRBJ2-3; the D gene is possibly TRBD2 (6 bases). V was trimmed by 7 bases and J by 3 bases, leaving 20 bases between them. In germline, CDR1 is SGHTA, CDR2 FQGNSA. CDR3 length equals 16 residues. Written as DNA, the CDR3 is TGTGCCAGCACCCGAACTCGGACCGGGACTACAGATACGCAGTATTTT. This codes for CASTRTRTGTTDTQYF. Together with reference TRBV7-2 and TRBJ2-3, the CDR3 gives the full variable domain: GAGVSQSPSNKVTEKGKDVELRCDPISGHTALYWYRQSLGQGLEFLIYFQGNSAPDKSGLPSDRFSAERTGGSVSTLTIQRTQQEDSAVYLCASTRTRTGTTDTQYFGPGTRLTVL.